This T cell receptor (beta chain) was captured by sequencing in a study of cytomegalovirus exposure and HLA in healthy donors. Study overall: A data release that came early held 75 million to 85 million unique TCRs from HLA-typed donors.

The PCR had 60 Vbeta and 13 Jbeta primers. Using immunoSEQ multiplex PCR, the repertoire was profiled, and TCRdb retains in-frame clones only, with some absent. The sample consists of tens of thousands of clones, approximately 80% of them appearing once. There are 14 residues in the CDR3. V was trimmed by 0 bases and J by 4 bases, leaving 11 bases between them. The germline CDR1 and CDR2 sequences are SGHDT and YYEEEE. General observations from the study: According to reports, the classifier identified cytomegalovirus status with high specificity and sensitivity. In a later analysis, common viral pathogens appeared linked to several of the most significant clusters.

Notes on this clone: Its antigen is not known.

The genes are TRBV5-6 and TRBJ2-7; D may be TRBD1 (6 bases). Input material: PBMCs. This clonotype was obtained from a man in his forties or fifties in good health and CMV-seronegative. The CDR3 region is CASSLAGTKYEQYF. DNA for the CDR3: TGTGCCAGCAGCTTGGCAGGGACAAAGTACGAGCAGTACTTC.